The 14 T cell receptor beta chains below come from one sample, sequenced in a study of vaccination effects on CD4 cells after COVID-19. Assay: immunoSEQ multiplex PCR; the TCRdb copy retains only in-frame clones and omits some. This sample has around 41,000 clones, with roughly 79% found just once. Antigen-specific CD4+ T cells were expanded (with viral peptide pools) by the ViraFEST assay ahead of sequencing. Subsequent to a culture period of nine to ten days, CD4+ T cells were isolated. Vaccine recipients had no previous SARS-CoV-2 infection; their nucleocapsid antibodies were negative. Antigens of these TCRs are unknown. The sequencing used CD4+ T cells from PBMCs cultured with SARS-CoV-2 spike peptides, collected before COVID-19 vaccination. Source of these receptors: a human donor who received a COVID-19 vaccine.

The V call is TRBV19, the J call TRBJ1-3, with TRBD1 as a possible D gene (5 bases). CDR3 length equals 15 residues. Between the trimmed V and J ends, which lost 7 bases and 0 bases, there was a span of 13 bases. CDR1 and CDR2 from the germline V gene are LNHDA and SQIVND (reference sequence). CDR3 sequence: CASIAGTYSGNTIYF. CDR3 bases: TGTGCCAGTATCGCGGGGACCTACTCTGGAAACACCATATATTTT.

This chain connects TRBV9 to TRBJ2-1; tentative D call: TRBD2 (6 bases). CDR3 length: 15 residues. The V gene's germline CDR1 is SGDLS and CDR2 YYNGEE. V lost 0 bases, J lost 4 bases, and 11 bases lay in between. The CDR3 sequence is CASSVGIGGYNEQFF. CDR3 DNA: TGTGCCAGCAGCGTAGGAATCGGGGGTTACAATGAGCAGTTCTTC.

This clone has only a few counts. The chain carries TRBV6-6 and TRBJ1-4, with 9 nucleotides matching TRBD1. This CDR3 has 15 amino acids. Germline V CDR1 and CDR2: MNHNY, SVGAGI (reference sequence). V gave up 7 bases and J gave up 2 bases; unmatched junction bases: 5. The CDR3 DNA sequence: TGTGCCAGCACTCGGACAGGGGCGACTAATGAAAAACTGTTTTTT. Translation: CASTRTGATNEKLFF.

This clone was detected only once. The rearrangement uses TRBV7-2 and TRBJ2-3, with 12 bases fitting TRBD2. The ends lost 5 bases at V and 5 bases at J; junction bases unmatched: 5. Per germline, CDR1 SGHTA and CDR2 FQGNSA. The CDR3 extends over 15 amino acids. CDR3 DNA: TGTGCCAGCAGCATAGGACTAGCGGGGTTAGATACGCAGTATTTT. Translated: CASSIGLAGLDTQYF.

The genes are TRBV2 and TRBJ1-1; unclear D gene. The germline V and J ends were trimmed by 7 bases and 0 bases, with 9 bases remaining between them. The CDR3 totals 13 residues. Germline loops: CDR1 SNHLY, CDR2 FYNNEI. DNA for the CDR3: TGTGCCAGCACAGTGTTTGTGAACACTGAAGCTTTCTTT. As protein: CASTVFVNTEAFF.

This chain links TRBV27 with TRBJ2-5, with TRBD1 matching 10 bases. Germline CDR1 and CDR2: MNHEY and SMNVEV (reference sequence). Trimming removed 0 bases from V and 5 bases from J; junction bases left unmatched: 6. CDR3 length: 16 residues. This chain's CDR3 is CASSLSGTGVRETQYF. The CDR3, as DNA: TGTGCCAGCAGTTTATCCGGGACAGGGGTGAGGGAGACCCAGTACTTC.

The chain recombines TRBV12-3 or TRBV12-4 with TRBJ1-5; no reliable D call. Trimming cost V 4 bases and J 9 bases, with 10 bases left between them. This CDR3 contains 12 residues. The DNA for the CDR3 is TGTGCCAGCAGTTCCTCACTCATGCCCCAGCATTTT. Translation gives CASSSSLMPQHF.

The J gene is TRBJ1-6, the V gene TRBV18; D remains ambiguous. The CDR3 contains 13 residues. Germline V gene data show CDR1 as KGHSH and CDR2 as LQKENI. V lost 6 bases and J 3 bases, leaving 6 bases between the germline ends. For the CDR3, the DNA is TGTGCCAGCTCCCCAAACTATAATTCACCCCTCCACTTT. Protein: CASSPNYNSPLHF.

The chain links TRBV29-1 to TRBJ2-3; the D is unclear. Per germline, CDR1 SQVTM and CDR2 ANQGSEA. V lost 2 bases to trimming and J lost 2 bases, with 11 bases between them. The CDR3 has 14 residues. The CDR3 DNA is TGCAGCGTTGAAATCGGTGACTCCACAGATACGCAGTATTTT. Protein product: CSVEIGDSTDTQYF.

This clone was observed once. The chain joins TRBV19 to TRBJ2-1; 9 nucleotides match TRBD2. Germline V lookup: CDR1 LNHDA, CDR2 SQIVND (reference sequence). The CDR3 has 16 residues. J gave up 3 bases and V 6 bases, and 9 bases lay outside the gene matches. DNA for the CDR3: TGTGCCAGTAGAGAAGCGGGGGGACTAAACTACAATGAGCAGTTCTTC. Its protein is CASREAGGLNYNEQFF.

The rearrangement joins TRBV9 to TRBJ1-6, with 7 bases lining up with TRBD1. With V trimmed by 3 bases and J by 6 bases, 3 bases remained unmatched. The CDR3 covers 14 residues. Looked up from germline, CDR1 is SGDLS and CDR2 is YYNGEE. The DNA of the CDR3 is TGTGCCAGCAGCGGCGGGACAGTTAATTCACCCCTCCACTTT. Amino acids: CASSGGTVNSPLHF.

The chain combines TRBV19 with TRBJ2-6; 9 bases fit TRBD1. CDR3 size: 15 residues. The germline V gene has CDR1 LNHDA and CDR2 SQIVND (reference sequence). The junction had 1 base not matched to a gene; V was cut back by 6 bases and J by 1 base. CDR3 protein: CASRTGGSGANVLTF. The CDR3 DNA reads as TGTGCCAGTAGGACAGGGGGTTCTGGGGCCAACGTCCTGACTTTC.

This clone was detected once. The V and J genes are TRBV9 and TRBJ1-5; possibly TRBD1 for D (5 bases). The CDR3 sequence is 16 residues long. Germline CDR1 is SGDLS and CDR2 is YYNGEE. V dropped 4 bases and J dropped 3 bases, with 17 bases sitting between them. CDR3 amino acids: CASSPMGGGINQPQHF. The CDR3 DNA reads TGTGCCAGCAGCCCTATGGGGGGAGGTATCAATCAGCCCCAGCATTTT.

The rearrangement joins TRBV24-1 to TRBJ2-5; perhaps TRBD2 as D (5 bases). V was cut by 6 bases and J by 5 bases, with 12 bases left in between. The CDR3 extends over 13 amino acids. From germline, CDR1 is KGHDR and CDR2 SFDVKD. Here the CDR3 DNA reads TGTGCCACCAGTCGGCAGGCGGGCGAGACCCAGTACTTC. Protein product: CATSRQAGETQYF.